This T cell receptor (beta chain) was sequenced in a study of blood T cell repertoires in COVID-19 (dated by TCRdb to the early 2020s). For the study in its entirety: The collaborator samples originated in the United States, Italy and Spain and spanned the acute and convalescent phases of COVID-19. The material from the prospective study consisted of cDNA or gDNA derived from T cells, B-cell-depleted T cells, or PBMCs. Where HLA class I and class II types were available, the types were taken from metadata supplied by the sample provider, not from assay-based typing. Samples were obtained from the ongoing ImmuneRACE study (first 160 participants) and from about 1,300 subjects provided by 6 global collaborators. The repertoires were made available in a free public database intended to serve as a resource for research on the immune response to SARS-CoV-2. The sample metadata nearly always contained a de-identified subject ID, COVID-19 status, age in years and sex. Subjects who had been exposed to COVID-19, were actively infected with it, or had recovered from it provided the deeply sampled blood TCRbeta repertoires that made up the dataset.

Study-wide findings and limitations: The quantity of clinical and demographic metadata differed by source and by participant and was supplied without curation.

Via the germline V gene (reference sequence), CDR1 is MNHEY and CDR2 SMNVEV. Its CDR3 holds 17 amino acids, cysteine through phenylalanine. Of the read, only the CDR3 DNA is kept; its 51 bases are in frame from base 1. Trimming costs V 3 bases and J 6 bases, and their ends lie 20 bases apart. The immunoSEQ Assay, a bias-controlled multiplex PCR, was used to amplify TCRbeta CDR3 regions from genomic DNA. The authors' analysis ran thus. Nucleated cell counts per sample were estimated from amplification of reference gene primers within the assay. To quantify the absolute abundance of each unique TCRbeta CDR3 rearrangement, sequence reads were collapsed and filtered. For each sample, productive Simpson clonality was calculated by taking the square root of Simpson's diversity index across productive rearrangements. TCRdb took this table from immuneACCESS and kept in-frame rearrangements with V and J called. Such tables lack part of the clones; where checked against another copy, unresolved V genes explain under half of the gap, and the rest is unexplained. V and J calls and clone size come straight from that table; D and trimming were deduced from the DNA. The table for this sample lists 310,000 or so clones; roughly 90% of them were counted only once. In total, the top ten clones hold 2% to 2.5% of the sample.

On this clone: The antigen it recognizes is unknown. No base quality information exists; no much larger clone differs at one position.

Samples from volunteer blood donors who had recovered from COVID-19 were contributed by a second Seattle source. Each collaborating institution followed its own protocols to collect whole blood in K2EDTA tubes. For TCRbeta analysis, collaborators shipped samples as frozen whole blood, isolated PBMCs, or DNA extracted from either of those sample types. The sample taken for sequencing was peripheral blood. The sequence derives from a woman aged 45 to 65 who had recovered from COVID-19. The chain is made from TRBV27 and TRBJ2-2; TRBD2 could be the D gene, as 5 bases match. The DNA sequence follows: TGTGCCAGCAGTTTTAGTGCCGGGGAAGGTTTCCCCGGGGAGCTGTTTTTT. It encodes CASSFSAGEGFPGELFF.